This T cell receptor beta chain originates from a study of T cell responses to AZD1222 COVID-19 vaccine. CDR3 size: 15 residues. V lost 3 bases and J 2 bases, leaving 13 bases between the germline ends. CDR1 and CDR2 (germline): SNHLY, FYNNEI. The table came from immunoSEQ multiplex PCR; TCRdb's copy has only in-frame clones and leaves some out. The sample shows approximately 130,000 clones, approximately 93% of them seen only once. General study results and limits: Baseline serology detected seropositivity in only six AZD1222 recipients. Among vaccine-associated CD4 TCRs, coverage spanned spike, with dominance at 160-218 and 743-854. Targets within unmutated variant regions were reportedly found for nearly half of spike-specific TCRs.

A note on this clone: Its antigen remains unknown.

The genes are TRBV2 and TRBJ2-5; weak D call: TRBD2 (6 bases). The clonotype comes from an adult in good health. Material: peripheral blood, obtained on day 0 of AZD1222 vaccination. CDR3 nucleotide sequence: TGTGCCAGCAGTGACGGCGGGGAAACTCAAGAGACCCAGTACTTC. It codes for CASSDGGETQETQYF.